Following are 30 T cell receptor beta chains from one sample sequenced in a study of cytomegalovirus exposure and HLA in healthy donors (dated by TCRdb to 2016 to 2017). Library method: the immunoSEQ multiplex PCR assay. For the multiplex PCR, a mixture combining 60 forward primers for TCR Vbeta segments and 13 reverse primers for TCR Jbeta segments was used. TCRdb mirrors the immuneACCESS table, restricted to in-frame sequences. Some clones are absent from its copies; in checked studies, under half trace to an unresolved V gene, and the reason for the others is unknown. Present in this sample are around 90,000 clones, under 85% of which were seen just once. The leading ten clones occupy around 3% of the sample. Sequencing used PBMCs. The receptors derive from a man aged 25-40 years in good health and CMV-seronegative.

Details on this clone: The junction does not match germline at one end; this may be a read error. In DNA form, the CDR3 reads TGCGCCAGCAGCCAGAACAGTGAAGCTTTCTTT. This sequence encodes CASSQNSEAFF. The chain recombines TRBV4-1 with TRBJ1-1; D is undetermined. CDR1 and CDR2 (germline): MGHRA, YSYEKL. This CDR3 has 11 amino acids.

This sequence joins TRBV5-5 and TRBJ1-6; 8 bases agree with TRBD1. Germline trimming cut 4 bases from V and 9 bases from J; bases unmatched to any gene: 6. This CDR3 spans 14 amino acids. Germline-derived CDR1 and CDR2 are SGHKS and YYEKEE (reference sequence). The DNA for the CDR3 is TGTGCCAGCAGCGCGGGACAGGTCCGTTCACCCCTCCACTTT. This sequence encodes CASSAGQVRSPLHF.

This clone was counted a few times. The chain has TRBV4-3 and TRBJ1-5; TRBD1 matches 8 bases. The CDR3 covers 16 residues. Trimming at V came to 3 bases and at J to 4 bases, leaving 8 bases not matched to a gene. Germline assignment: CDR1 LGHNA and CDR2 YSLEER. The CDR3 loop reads CASSQVAGTGNQPQHF. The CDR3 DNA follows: TGCGCCAGCAGCCAGGTAGCCGGGACAGGTAATCAGCCCCAGCATTTT.

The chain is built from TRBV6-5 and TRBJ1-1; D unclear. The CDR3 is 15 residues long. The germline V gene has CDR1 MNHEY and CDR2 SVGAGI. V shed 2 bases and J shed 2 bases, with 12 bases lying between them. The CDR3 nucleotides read TGTGCCAGCAGTTACGGGCCCGCCCCCAACACTGAAGCTTTCTTT. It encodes CASSYGPAPNTEAFF.

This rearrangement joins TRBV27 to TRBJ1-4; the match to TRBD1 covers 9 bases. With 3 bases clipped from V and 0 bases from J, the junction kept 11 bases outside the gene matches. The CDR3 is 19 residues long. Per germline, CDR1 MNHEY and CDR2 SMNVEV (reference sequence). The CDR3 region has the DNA TGTGCCAGCAGTTTTAGAGTTGTCGGGACAGGGTCAACTAATGAAAAACTGTTTTTT. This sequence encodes CASSFRVVGTGSTNEKLFF.

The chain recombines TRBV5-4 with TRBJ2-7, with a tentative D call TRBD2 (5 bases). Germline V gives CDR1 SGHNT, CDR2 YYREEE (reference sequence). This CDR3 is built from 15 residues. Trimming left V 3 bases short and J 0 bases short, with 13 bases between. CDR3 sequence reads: CASSSDFASSYEQYF. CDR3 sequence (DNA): TGTGCCAGCAGCTCGGACTTTGCAAGCTCCTACGAGCAGTACTTC. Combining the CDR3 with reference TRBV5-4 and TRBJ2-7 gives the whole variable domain ETGVTQSPTHLIKTRGQQVTLRCSSQSGHNTVSWYQQALGQGPQFIFQYYREEENGRGNFPPRFSGLQFPNYSSELNVNALELDDSALYLCASSSDFASSYEQYFGPGTRLTVT.

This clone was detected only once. The CDR3 DNA reads TGCGCCAGCAGCACAGGGACAGGGGGAGGTGAAGCTTTCTTT. Translation: CASSTGTGGGEAFF. The chain couples TRBV5-1 to TRBJ1-1; TRBD1 aligns across 11 bases. J was trimmed by 7 bases and V by 4 bases; bases with no gene match: 6. The CDR3 spans 14 residues. Germline CDR1 and CDR2: SGHRS and YFSETQ. Based on the CDR3 plus reference TRBV5-1 and TRBJ1-1, the full variable domain is KAGVTQTPRYLIKTRGQQVTLSCSPISGHRSVSWYQQTPGQGLQFLFEYFSETQRNKGNFPGRFSGRQFSNSRSEMNVSTLELGDSALYLCASSTGTGGGEAFFGQGTRLTVV.

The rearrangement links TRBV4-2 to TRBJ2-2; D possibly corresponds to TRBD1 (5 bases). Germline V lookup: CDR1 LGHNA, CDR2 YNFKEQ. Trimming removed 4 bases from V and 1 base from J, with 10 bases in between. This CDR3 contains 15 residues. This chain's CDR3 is CASSPIRGNTGELFF. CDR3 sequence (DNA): TGTGCCAGCAGCCCTATTAGGGGGAACACCGGGGAGCTGTTTTTT.

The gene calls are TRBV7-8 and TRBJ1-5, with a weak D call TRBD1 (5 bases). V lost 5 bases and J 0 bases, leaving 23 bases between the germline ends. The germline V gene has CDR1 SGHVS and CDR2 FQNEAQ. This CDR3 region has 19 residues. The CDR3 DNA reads TGTGCCAGCAGCCCTCATGGGGCAGCTTGGGCCGATAGCAATCAGCCCCAGCATTTT. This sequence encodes CASSPHGAAWADSNQPQHF.

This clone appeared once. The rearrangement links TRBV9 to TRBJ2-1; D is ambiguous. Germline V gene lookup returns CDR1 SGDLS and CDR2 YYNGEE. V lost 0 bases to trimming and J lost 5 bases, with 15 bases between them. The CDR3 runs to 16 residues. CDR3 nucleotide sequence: TGTGCCAGCAGCGTAGAAGAGCGAGGCCTGAACAATGAGCAGTTCTTC. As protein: CASSVEERGLNNEQFF. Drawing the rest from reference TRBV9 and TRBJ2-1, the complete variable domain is DSGVTQTPKHLITATGQRVTLRCSPRSGDLSVYWYQQSLDQGLQFLIQYYNGEERAKGNILERFSAQQFPDLHSELNLSSLELGDSALYFCASSVEERGLNNEQFFGPGTRLTVL.

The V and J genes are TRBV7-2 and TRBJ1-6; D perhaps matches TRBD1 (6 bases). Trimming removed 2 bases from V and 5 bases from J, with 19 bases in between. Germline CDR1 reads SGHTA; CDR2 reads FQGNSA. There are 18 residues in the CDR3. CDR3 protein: CASSLTDHRVGDNSPLHF. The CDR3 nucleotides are TGTGCCAGCAGCTTAACAGACCACAGGGTGGGAGATAATTCACCCCTCCACTTT.

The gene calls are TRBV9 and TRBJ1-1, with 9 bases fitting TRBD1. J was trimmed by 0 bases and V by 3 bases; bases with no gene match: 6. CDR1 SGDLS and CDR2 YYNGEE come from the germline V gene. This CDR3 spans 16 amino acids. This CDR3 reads CASSGRQGGMNTEAFF. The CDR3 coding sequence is TGTGCCAGCAGCGGCAGACAGGGGGGCATGAACACTGAAGCTTTCTTT.

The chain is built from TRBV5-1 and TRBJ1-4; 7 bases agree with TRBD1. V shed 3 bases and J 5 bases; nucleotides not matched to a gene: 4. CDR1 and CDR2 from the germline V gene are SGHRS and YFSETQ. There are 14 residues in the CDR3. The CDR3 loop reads CASSSGTVNEKLFF. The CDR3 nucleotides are TGCGCCAGCAGCTCCGGGACAGTGAATGAAAAACTGTTTTTT.

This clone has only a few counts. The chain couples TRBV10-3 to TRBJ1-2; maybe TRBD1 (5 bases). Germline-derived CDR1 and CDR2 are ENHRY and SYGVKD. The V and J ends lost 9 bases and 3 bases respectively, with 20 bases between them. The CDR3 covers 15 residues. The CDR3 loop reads CAISRMGLEDYGYTF. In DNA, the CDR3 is TGTGCCATTAGCCGGATGGGGCTCGAAGACTATGGCTACACCTTC.

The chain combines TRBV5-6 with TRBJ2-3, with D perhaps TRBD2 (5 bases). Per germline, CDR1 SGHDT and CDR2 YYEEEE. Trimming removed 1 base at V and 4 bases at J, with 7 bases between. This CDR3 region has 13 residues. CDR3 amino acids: CASSLWTSDTQYF. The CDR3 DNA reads TGTGCCAGCAGCTTGTGGACTTCAGATACGCAGTATTTT.

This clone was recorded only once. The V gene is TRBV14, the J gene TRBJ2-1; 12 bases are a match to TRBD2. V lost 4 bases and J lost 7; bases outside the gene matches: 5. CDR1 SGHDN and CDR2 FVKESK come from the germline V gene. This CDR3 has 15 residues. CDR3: CASSRLAGGQNEQFF. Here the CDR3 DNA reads TGTGCCAGCAGCCGGCTAGCGGGGGGGCAGAATGAGCAGTTCTTC.

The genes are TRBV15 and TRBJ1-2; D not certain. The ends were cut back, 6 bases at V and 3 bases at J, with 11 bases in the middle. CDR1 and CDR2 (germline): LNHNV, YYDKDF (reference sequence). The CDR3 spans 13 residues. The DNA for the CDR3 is TGTGCCACCAGTTCCCGGGGAGACTATGGCTACACCTTC. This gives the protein CATSSRGDYGYTF.

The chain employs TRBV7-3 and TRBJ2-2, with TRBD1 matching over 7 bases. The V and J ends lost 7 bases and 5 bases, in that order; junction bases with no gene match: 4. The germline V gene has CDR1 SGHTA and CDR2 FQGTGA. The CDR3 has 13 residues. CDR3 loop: CASKGARTGELFF. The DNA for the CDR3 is TGTGCCAGCAAGGGGGCGAGGACCGGGGAGCTGTTTTTT.

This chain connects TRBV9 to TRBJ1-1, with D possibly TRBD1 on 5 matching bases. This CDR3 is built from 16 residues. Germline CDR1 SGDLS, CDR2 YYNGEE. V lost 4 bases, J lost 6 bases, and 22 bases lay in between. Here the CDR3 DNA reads TGTGCCAGCAGCCCCCAAGGGGTATACTTCGTTTCTGAAGCTTTCTTT. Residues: CASSPQGVYFVSEAFF.

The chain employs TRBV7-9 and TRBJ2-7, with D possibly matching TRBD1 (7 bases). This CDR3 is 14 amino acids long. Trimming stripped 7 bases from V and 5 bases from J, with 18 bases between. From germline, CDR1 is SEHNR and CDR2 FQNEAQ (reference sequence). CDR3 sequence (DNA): TGTGCCAGCACCCCTGAGACAGGGAGGAACGAGCAGTACTTC. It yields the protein CASTPETGRNEQYF.

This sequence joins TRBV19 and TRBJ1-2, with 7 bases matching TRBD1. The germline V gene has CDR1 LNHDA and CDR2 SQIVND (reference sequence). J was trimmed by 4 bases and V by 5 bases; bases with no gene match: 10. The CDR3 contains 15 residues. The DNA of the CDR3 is TGTGCCAGTAGTGCTCCGGGACAGACCATCTATGGCTACACCTTC. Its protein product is CASSAPGQTIYGYTF. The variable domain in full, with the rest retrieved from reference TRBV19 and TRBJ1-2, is DGGITQSPKYLFRKEGQNVTLSCEQNLNHDAMYWYRQDPGQGLRLIYYSQIVNDFQKGDIAEGYSVSREKKESFPLTVTSAQKNPTAFYLCASSAPGQTIYGYTFGSGTRLTVV.

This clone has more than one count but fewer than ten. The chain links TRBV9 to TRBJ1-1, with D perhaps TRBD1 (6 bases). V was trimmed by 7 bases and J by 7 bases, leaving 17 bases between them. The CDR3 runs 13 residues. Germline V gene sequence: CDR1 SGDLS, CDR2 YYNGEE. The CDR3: CASGPQTGIEAFF. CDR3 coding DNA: TGTGCCAGCGGTCCGCAAACAGGGATTGAAGCTTTCTTT.

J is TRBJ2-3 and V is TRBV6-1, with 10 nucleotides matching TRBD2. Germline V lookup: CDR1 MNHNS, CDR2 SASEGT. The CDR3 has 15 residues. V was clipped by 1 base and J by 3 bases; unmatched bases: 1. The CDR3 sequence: CASSEDSGGTDTQYF. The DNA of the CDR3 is TGTGCCAGCAGTGAAGATAGCGGGGGGACAGATACGCAGTATTTT.

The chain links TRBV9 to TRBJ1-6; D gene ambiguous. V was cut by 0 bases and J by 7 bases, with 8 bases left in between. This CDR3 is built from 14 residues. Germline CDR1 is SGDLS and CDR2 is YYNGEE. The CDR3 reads CASSVGSQNSPLHF. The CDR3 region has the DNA TGTGCCAGCAGCGTAGGGAGCCAGAATTCACCCCTCCACTTT.

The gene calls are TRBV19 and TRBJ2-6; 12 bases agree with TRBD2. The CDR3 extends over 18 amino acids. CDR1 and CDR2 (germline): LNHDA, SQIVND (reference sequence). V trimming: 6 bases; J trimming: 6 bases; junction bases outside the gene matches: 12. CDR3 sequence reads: CASSPSGGGLGSANVLTF. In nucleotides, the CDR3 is TGTGCCAGTAGCCCTAGCGGGGGGGGTCTGGGTTCGGCCAACGTCCTGACTTTC.

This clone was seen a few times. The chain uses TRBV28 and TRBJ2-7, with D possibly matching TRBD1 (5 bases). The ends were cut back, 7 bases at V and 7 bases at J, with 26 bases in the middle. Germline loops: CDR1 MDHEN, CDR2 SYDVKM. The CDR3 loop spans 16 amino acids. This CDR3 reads CASTPTVTPDSGEQYF. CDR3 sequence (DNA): TGTGCCAGCACCCCGACAGTTACCCCAGACTCAGGGGAGCAGTACTTC.

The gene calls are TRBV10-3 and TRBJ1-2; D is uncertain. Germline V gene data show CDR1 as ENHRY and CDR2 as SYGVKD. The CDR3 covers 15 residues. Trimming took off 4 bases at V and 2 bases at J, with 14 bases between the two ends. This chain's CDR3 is CAISVSTTVNYGYTF. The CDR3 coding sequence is TGTGCCATCAGTGTCAGCACCACAGTAAACTATGGCTACACCTTC.

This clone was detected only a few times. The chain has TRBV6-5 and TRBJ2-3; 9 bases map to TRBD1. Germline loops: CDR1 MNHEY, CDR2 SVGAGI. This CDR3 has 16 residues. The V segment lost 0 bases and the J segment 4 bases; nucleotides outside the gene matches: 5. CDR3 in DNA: TGTGCCAGCAGTTACTCTCGGGACAGGGATGCAGATACGCAGTATTTT. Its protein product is CASSYSRDRDADTQYF.

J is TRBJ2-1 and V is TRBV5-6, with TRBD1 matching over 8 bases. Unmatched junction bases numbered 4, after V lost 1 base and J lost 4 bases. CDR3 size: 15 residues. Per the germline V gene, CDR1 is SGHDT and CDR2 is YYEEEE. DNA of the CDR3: TGTGCCAGCAGCTTGTTCAGGGGGCAATACAATGAGCAGTTCTTC. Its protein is CASSLFRGQYNEQFF.

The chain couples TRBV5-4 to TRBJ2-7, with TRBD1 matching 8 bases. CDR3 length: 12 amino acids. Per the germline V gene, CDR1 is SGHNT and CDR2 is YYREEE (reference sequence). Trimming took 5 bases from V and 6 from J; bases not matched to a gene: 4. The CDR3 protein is CASRQTGGEQYF. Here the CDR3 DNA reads TGTGCCAGCAGACAAACAGGGGGCGAGCAGTACTTC.